The sequence of this T cell receptor (beta chain) was determined in a study of T cells in Graves' hyperthyroidism and ophthalmopathy. This clonotype was counted ten times or more. Amplified TCR beta CDR3 regions derived from RNA transcripts. The primer set for the first-round RT-PCR of the TCR CDR3 was HTBI. TCRdb used MiXCR to reprocess the multiplex PCR reads, holding one entry per CDR3 protein. The sample holds approximately 400,000 distinct CDR3 sequences; around 14% are singletons and the top ten take 32%. With 7 bases clipped from V and 0 bases from J, the junction kept 5 bases outside the gene matches. CDR3 length: 16 residues. CDR1 is MDHEN and CDR2 is SYDVKM in the germline V gene.

The V and J genes are TRBV28 and TRBJ1-5, with 11 positions matching TRBD1. Sequencing input: blood. This receptor was obtained from a woman in her twenties or thirties with Graves' hyperthyroidism. The CDR3 is CASIRDRGYSNQPQHF. DNA for the CDR3: TGTGCCAGCATCCGGGACAGGGGGTATAGCAATCAGCCCCAGCATTTT.